The 31 T cell receptor beta chains below were found in one sample sequenced in a study of cytomegalovirus exposure and HLA in healthy donors. Primers: 60 Vbeta forward and 13 Jbeta reverse. The method was immunoSEQ multiplex PCR; TCRdb's version includes in-frame clones alone and lacks a portion of them. The table has around 200,000 clones, about 80% seen once. The sample taken for sequencing was PBMCs. The receptors here all came from a woman aged 55-69 years in good health and CMV-seropositive.

This clone was counted between two and nine times. The chain is built from TRBV12-5 and TRBJ1-4, with 8 bases aligning to TRBD1. The CDR3 length is 16 residues. Germline CDR1 is LGHNT and CDR2 is FRNRAP. V was pared by 5 bases and J by 7 bases, with 12 bases of the junction left unmatched. The CDR3 DNA sequence: TGTGCTAGTGGTGCATACAGGACAGGGCCTACTGAAAAACTGTTTTTT. Encoded protein: CASGAYRTGPTEKLFF. Complete variable domain (other parts from reference TRBV12-5 and TRBJ1-4): DARVTQTPRHKVTEMGQEVTMRCQPILGHNTVFWYRQTMMQGLELLAYFRNRAPLDDSGMPKDRFSAEMPDATLATLKIQPSEPRDSAVYFCASGAYRTGPTEKLFFGSGTQLSVL.

The genes are TRBV5-1 and TRBJ2-5; the D gene is possibly TRBD1 (6 bases). Germline CDR1 SGHRS, CDR2 YFSETQ. V was clipped by 0 bases and J by 5 bases, with 8 bases between them. There are 13 residues in the CDR3. The CDR3 spells CASSLAGVETQYF. The CDR3 bases are TGCGCCAGCAGCTTGGCAGGGGTGGAGACCCAGTACTTC.

The chain has TRBV5-1 and TRBJ2-7; D possibly corresponds to TRBD2 (6 bases). Trimming shortened V by 2 bases and J by 1 base, and 13 bases separated the two germline ends. The CDR3 loop spans 15 amino acids. Germline lookup yields CDR1 SGHRS and CDR2 YFSETQ. CDR3 sequence reads: CASSFSGTVSYEQYF. CDR3 DNA: TGCGCCAGCAGCTTCTCCGGGACTGTTTCCTACGAGCAGTACTTC.

A few counts support this clone. V and J are TRBV5-1 and TRBJ2-1, with 8 bases matching TRBD2. The CDR3 totals 17 residues. J was trimmed by 6 bases and V by 2 bases; bases with no gene match: 13. The germline V gene encodes CDR1 SGHRS and CDR2 YFSETQ. The CDR3 bases are TGCGCCAGCAGCTTCCCACGGGAGCGGGAGCGGGCCAATGAGCAGTTCTTC. Encoded protein: CASSFPRERERANEQFF. Full variable domain (outside the CDR3, taken from reference TRBV5-1 and TRBJ2-1): KAGVTQTPRYLIKTRGQQVTLSCSPISGHRSVSWYQQTPGQGLQFLFEYFSETQRNKGNFPGRFSGRQFSNSRSEMNVSTLELGDSALYLCASSFPRERERANEQFFGPGTRLTVL.

The V and J genes are TRBV10-2 and TRBJ2-3; 7 bases are shared with TRBD2. This CDR3 contains 16 residues. The V segment lost 6 bases and the J segment 0 bases; nucleotides outside the gene matches: 9. Germline V CDR1 and CDR2: WSHSY, SAAADI. CDR3 coding DNA: TGCGCCAGCAGCGATACGCGGGGGACTAGCACAGATACGCAGTATTTT. Translating gives CASSDTRGTSTDTQYF.

The chain has TRBV9 and TRBJ2-1; D possibly corresponds to TRBD2 (6 bases). This CDR3 has 15 residues. CDR1 SGDLS and CDR2 YYNGEE come from the germline V gene. V gave up 2 bases and J gave up 2 bases, with 11 bases separating them. The CDR3 sequence: CASSVEAGTYNEQFF. The CDR3 bases are TGTGCCAGCAGCGTTGAGGCGGGGACCTACAATGAGCAGTTCTTC.

The chain carries TRBV5-1 and TRBJ1-6; TRBD1 might be the D (6 bases). Germline V CDR1 and CDR2: SGHRS, YFSETQ. Trimming shortened V by 1 base and J by 5 bases, and 10 bases separated the two germline ends. The CDR3 has 15 residues. The CDR3 bases are TGCGCCAGCAGCTTGACAGGGCAAGATAATTCACCCCTCCACTTT. Protein product: CASSLTGQDNSPLHF.

V gene TRBV28 combines with J gene TRBJ2-7, with 7 nucleotides matching TRBD1. The CDR3 spans 14 residues. Germline V gene lookup returns CDR1 MDHEN and CDR2 SYDVKM. J gave up 0 bases and V 7 bases, and 6 bases lay outside the gene matches. CDR3 in DNA: TGTGCCAGCATCTCCGGGACAGCCTCCTACGAGCAGTACTTC. Protein sequence: CASISGTASYEQYF.

J is TRBJ1-1 and V is TRBV20-1; D is ambiguous. Germline V CDR1 and CDR2: DFQATT, SNEGSKA (reference sequence). Trimming pared 4 bases from V and 10 bases from J, leaving 13 bases between. The CDR3 has 11 residues. CDR3 sequence reads: CSAILGGRAFF. In DNA form, the CDR3 reads TGCAGTGCTATATTGGGAGGGAGAGCTTTCTTT.

This clone was seen only a few times. The CDR3: CASSPYGGLNGYTF. CDR3 bases: TGTGCCAGCAGCCCGTACGGGGGATTAAATGGCTACACCTTC. The V gene is TRBV7-6, the J gene TRBJ1-2, with D possibly being TRBD1 (5 bases). From germline, CDR1 is SGHVS and CDR2 FNYEAQ. Trimming cost V 5 bases and J 6 bases, with 16 bases left between them. The CDR3 has 14 amino acids.

This clone was seen only a few times. V gene TRBV28 combines with J gene TRBJ1-3; 7 bases agree with TRBD1. CDR3 length: 15 residues. The germline V gene has CDR1 MDHEN and CDR2 SYDVKM. Trimming at V came to 6 bases and at J to 2 bases, leaving 7 bases not matched to a gene. The chain's CDR3 is CASSPPDRTGNTIYF. CDR3 coding DNA: TGTGCCAGCAGCCCTCCGGACAGGACTGGAAACACCATATATTTT.

This rearrangement joins TRBV11-2 to TRBJ1-1; 8 bases are a match to TRBD1. The J segment lost 3 bases and the V segment lost 5 bases, leaving 2 bases of the junction unmatched. This CDR3 has 13 amino acids. Germline V CDR1 and CDR2: SGHAT, FQNNGV. The CDR3 loop reads CASSRQGYTEAFF. The CDR3 DNA is TGTGCCAGCAGCCGACAGGGGTACACTGAAGCTTTCTTT.

The chain combines TRBV27 with TRBJ1-2; TRBD1 aligns across 8 bases. After removal of 2 bases from V and 5 bases from J, the junction contained 4 bases not matched to a gene. Germline V CDR1 and CDR2: MNHEY, SMNVEV (reference sequence). CDR3 size: 14 residues. The CDR3, as DNA: TGTGCCAGCAGTTTAGCAGGGGGCGCTTATGGCTACACCTTC. Protein sequence: CASSLAGGAYGYTF.

The V call is TRBV30, the J call TRBJ1-3, with TRBD1 matching 8 bases. The J segment lost 1 base and the V segment lost 6 bases, leaving 11 bases of the junction unmatched. Per the germline V gene, CDR1 is GTSNPN and CDR2 is SVGIG (reference sequence). This CDR3 has 16 residues. CDR3 sequence (DNA): TGTGCCTGCACAGGAAATAGACAGGGGTCTGGAAACACCATATATTTT. Protein: CACTGNRQGSGNTIYF.

The V gene is TRBV5-1, the J gene TRBJ2-1, with no clear D. Trimming cost V 0 bases and J 2 bases, with 6 bases left between them. This CDR3 has 14 residues. The V gene's germline CDR1 is SGHRS and CDR2 YFSETQ. CDR3 nucleotide sequence: TGCGCCAGCAGCTTGGGCCAGGCCTACAATGAGCAGTTCTTC. It specifies CASSLGQAYNEQFF.

This clone has more than one count but fewer than ten. The rearrangement joins TRBV28 to TRBJ2-7; 7 bases align to TRBD2. This CDR3 has 16 amino acids. V shed 4 bases and J 1 base; nucleotides not matched to a gene: 10. The germline V gene has CDR1 MDHEN and CDR2 SYDVKM. The CDR3 here is CASSSPGEGPSYEQYF. The CDR3 nucleotides read TGTGCCAGCAGTTCCCCCGGGGAGGGACCATCCTACGAGCAGTACTTC.

The rearrangement links TRBV19 to TRBJ1-5; TRBD1 might be the D (5 bases). From germline, CDR1 is LNHDA and CDR2 SQIVND (reference sequence). V gave up 5 bases and J gave up 7 bases, with 12 bases separating them. The CDR3 runs 13 residues. The CDR3: CASSVQGQQPQHF. The CDR3 nucleotides read TGTGCCAGTAGTGTCCAGGGCCAACAGCCCCAGCATTTT.

The V and J genes are TRBV30 and TRBJ1-1; D unresolved. The CDR3 has 14 residues. Germline V gives CDR1 GTSNPN, CDR2 SVGIG (reference sequence). V dropped 0 bases and J dropped 6 bases, with 14 bases sitting between them. CDR3 sequence: CAWSVGGRWAEAFF. CDR3 DNA: TGTGCCTGGAGTGTAGGAGGGAGGTGGGCTGAAGCTTTCTTT.

This clone was seen just once. V usage is TRBV29-1 and J usage is TRBJ2-2; D is unclear. Deletions cut 6 bases from V and 1 base from J, with 12 bases between. CDR1 is SQVTM, CDR2 ANQGSEA, per germline. The CDR3 consists of 14 residues. The CDR3 is CSVNGWLNTGELFF. In nucleotides, the CDR3 is TGCAGCGTGAACGGGTGGTTGAACACCGGGGAGCTGTTTTTT.

The gene calls are TRBV7-9 and TRBJ1-2, with TRBD1 matching 11 bases. Looked up from germline, CDR1 is SEHNR and CDR2 is FQNEAQ (reference sequence). CDR3 length: 14 residues. Germline trimming cut 6 bases from V and 7 bases from J; bases unmatched to any gene: 7. CDR3 loop: CASRQWTGGGGYTF. CDR3 DNA sequence: TGTGCCAGCAGACAATGGACAGGGGGCGGTGGCTACACCTTC.

This clone was observed once. The chain links TRBV5-6 to TRBJ1-1; 9 bases fit TRBD1. Losses at the gene ends were 2 bases for V and 5 bases for J; bases not matched to a gene: 7. This CDR3 contains 15 residues. Germline V gives CDR1 SGHDT, CDR2 YYEEEE. CDR3 sequence reads: CASSFTGQGRTEAFF. CDR3 DNA: TGTGCCAGCAGCTTCACGGGACAGGGAAGGACTGAAGCTTTCTTT.

The rearrangement uses TRBV7-9 and TRBJ2-7, with TRBD1 as a possible D gene (6 bases). This CDR3 spans 15 amino acids. Trimming shortened V by 5 bases and J by 2 bases, and 16 bases separated the two germline ends. From germline, CDR1 is SEHNR and CDR2 FQNEAQ (reference sequence). The DNA of the CDR3 is TGTGCCAGCAGCCCCGGACAGCCACACACCTACGAGCAGTACTTC. Amino acid sequence: CASSPGQPHTYEQYF. The whole variable domain, filled in from reference TRBV7-9 and TRBJ2-7, reads DTGVSQNPRHKITKRGQNVTFRCDPISEHNRLYWYRQTLGQGPEFLTYFQNEAQLEKSRLLSDRFSAERPKGSFSTLEIQRTEQGDSAMYLCASSPGQPHTYEQYFGPGTRLTVT.

This clone was found once. The rearrangement joins TRBV7-2 to TRBJ1-5; maybe TRBD1 (6 bases). V lost 5 bases to trimming and J lost 4 bases, with 9 bases between them. CDR3 length: 13 amino acids. CDR1 and CDR2 from the germline V gene are SGHTA and FQGNSA. As DNA, the CDR3 is TGTGCCAGCAGCCGCGACAGGAATCAGCCCCAGCATTTT. Protein product: CASSRDRNQPQHF.

The chain carries TRBV30 and TRBJ1-3; D call uncertain. The V gene lost 4 bases and the J gene lost 2 bases, with 18 bases spanning the gap. Germline V CDR1 and CDR2: GTSNPN, SVGIG (reference sequence). This CDR3 contains 16 residues. The CDR3 reads CAWTPFGRETGNTIYF. CDR3 bases: TGTGCCTGGACCCCCTTCGGGCGGGAAACTGGAAACACCATATATTTT.

A word on this clone: A read error may produce the germline difference seen at one junction end. This chain joins TRBV7-9 and TRBJ1-6; tentatively, D is TRBD1 (5 bases). From germline, CDR1 is SEHNR and CDR2 FQNEAQ (reference sequence). This CDR3 comprises 12 residues. The CDR3 DNA is TGTGCCAGCAGCTTAGAGAACGGACACCCAACTTTT. This sequence encodes CASSLENGHPTF. The variable domain in full, with the rest retrieved from reference TRBV7-9 and TRBJ1-6, is DTGVSQNPRHKITKRGQNVTFRCDPISEHNRLYWYRQTLGQGPEFLTYFQNEAQLEKSRLLSDRFSAERPKGSFSTLEIQRTEQGDSAMYLCASSLENGHPTFGNGTRLTVT.

The CDR3 nucleotides are TGTGCCAGCAGCTTAGCGCTGAGGATCACCTTTGCAGAGACCCAGTACTTC. Encoded protein: CASSLALRITFAETQYF. V usage is TRBV7-9 and J usage is TRBJ2-5; D is undetermined. The ends were cut back, 0 bases at V and 4 bases at J, with 18 bases in the middle. CDR3 length equals 17 residues. CDR1 and CDR2 (germline): SEHNR, FQNEAQ (reference sequence).

The rearrangement joins TRBV6-6 to TRBJ1-5, with 7 bases fitting TRBD1. The CDR3 covers 15 residues. The germline gives CDR1 MNHNY, CDR2 SVGAGI (reference sequence). Trimming cost V 0 bases and J 7 bases; bases outside gene matches: 6. The CDR3 sequence is CASSYSDRVRQPQHF. The CDR3 nucleotides are TGTGCCAGCAGTTACTCTGACAGGGTACGCCAGCCCCAGCATTTT.

The chain uses TRBV5-6 and TRBJ2-7; TRBD2 agrees at 14 bases. Germline V gene data show CDR1 as SGHDT and CDR2 as YYEEEE. The CDR3 is 16 residues long. V shed 3 bases and J 2 bases; nucleotides not matched to a gene: 4. The CDR3: CASSSRLAGGAYEQYF. DNA of the CDR3: TGTGCCAGCAGCTCACGACTAGCGGGAGGGGCCTACGAGCAGTACTTC. The variable domain in full, with the rest retrieved from reference TRBV5-6 and TRBJ2-7, is DAGVTQSPTHLIKTRGQQVTLRCSPKSGHDTVSWYQQALGQGPQFIFQYYEEEERQRGNFPDRFSGHQFPNYSSELNVNALLLGDSALYLCASSSRLAGGAYEQYFGPGTRLTVT.

This clone has just one count. The chain employs TRBV5-8 and TRBJ2-4, with no clear D. Germline-derived CDR1 and CDR2 are SGHTS and YDEGEE. V was pared by 1 base and J by 7 bases, with 15 bases between. This CDR3 is built from 15 residues. The DNA for the CDR3 is TGTGCCAGCAGCTTGCAGCTGGGCCTAAGGAACATTCAGTACTTC. Residues: CASSLQLGLRNIQYF.

This clone has a handful of counts. V usage is TRBV5-6 and J usage is TRBJ2-1; D not resolved. The length of the CDR3 is 11 residues. Germline-derived CDR1 and CDR2 are SGHDT and YYEEEE. The V end was cut by 5 bases, the J end by 4 bases, with 4 bases between. The CDR3 DNA follows: TGTGCCAGCAGTCAATACAATGAGCAGTTCTTC. Encoded protein: CASSQYNEQFF.

This clone was observed once. The chain combines TRBV18 with TRBJ1-6; perhaps TRBD1 as D (5 bases). The CDR3 contains 18 residues. V was trimmed by 4 bases and J by 8 bases, leaving 24 bases between them. Germline CDR1 reads KGHSH; CDR2 reads LQKENI. The CDR3 DNA sequence: TGTGCCAGCTCACGAGGATTTCAGGGCCAGAGATTGTATTCACCCCTCCACTTT. Its translation is CASSRGFQGQRLYSPLHF.